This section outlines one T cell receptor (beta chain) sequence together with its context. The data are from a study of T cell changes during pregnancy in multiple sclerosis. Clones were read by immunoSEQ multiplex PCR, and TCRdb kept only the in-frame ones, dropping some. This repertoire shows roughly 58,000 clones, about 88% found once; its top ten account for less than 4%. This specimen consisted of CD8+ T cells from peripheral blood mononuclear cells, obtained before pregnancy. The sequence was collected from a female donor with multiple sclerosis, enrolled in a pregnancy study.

CDR3 sequence reads: CASSSTPFNSPLHF. CDR3 nucleotide sequence: TGTGCCAGCAGTTCGACACCTTTTAATTCACCCCTCCACTTT. The rearrangement uses TRBV27 and TRBJ1-6; no firm D call. The CDR3 has 14 amino acids. Trimming removed 4 bases from V and 6 bases from J, with 10 bases in between. CDR1 is MNHEY and CDR2 is SMNVEV in the germline V gene (reference sequence).